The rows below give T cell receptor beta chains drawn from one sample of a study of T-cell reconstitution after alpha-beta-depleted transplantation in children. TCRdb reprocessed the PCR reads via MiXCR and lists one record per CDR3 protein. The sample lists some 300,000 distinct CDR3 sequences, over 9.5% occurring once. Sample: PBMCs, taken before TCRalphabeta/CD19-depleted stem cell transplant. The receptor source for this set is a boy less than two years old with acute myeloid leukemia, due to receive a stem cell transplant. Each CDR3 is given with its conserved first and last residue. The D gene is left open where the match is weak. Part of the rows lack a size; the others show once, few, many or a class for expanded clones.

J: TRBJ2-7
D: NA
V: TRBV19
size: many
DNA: TGTGCCAGTAGTATAGGCGAGCAGTACTTC
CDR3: CASSIGEQYF

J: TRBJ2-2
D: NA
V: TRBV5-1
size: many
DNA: TGCGCCAGCTCGGGGGCTGGCGGGGAGCTGTTTTTT
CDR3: CASSGAGGELFF

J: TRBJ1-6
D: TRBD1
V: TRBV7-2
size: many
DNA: TGTGCCAGCAGCTTTGCGGGACAGGGGGGAAATTCACCCCTCCACTTT
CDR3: CASSFAGQGGNSPLHF

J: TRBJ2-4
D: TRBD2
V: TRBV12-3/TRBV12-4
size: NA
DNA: TGTGCCAGCAGTTTCTCCCCGGGACTAGCGGGAGTCATTCAGTACTTC
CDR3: CASSFSPGLAGVIQYF

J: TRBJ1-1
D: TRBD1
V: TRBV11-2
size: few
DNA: TGTGCCAGCAGCTTTGATCCGCGGACAGGGGGGAGGACTGAAGCTTTCTTT
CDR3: CASSFDPRTGGRTEAFF

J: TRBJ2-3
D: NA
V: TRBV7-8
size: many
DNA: TGTGCCAGCAGCTTAGTAGGGGGGGAAGATACGCAGTATTTT
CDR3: CASSLVGGEDTQYF

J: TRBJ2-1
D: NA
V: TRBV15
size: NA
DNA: TGTGCCACCAGCAGGAGGGACGCGAGCTCCTACAATGAGCAGTTCTTC
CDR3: CATSRRDASSYNEQFF

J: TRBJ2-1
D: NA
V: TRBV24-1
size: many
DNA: TGTGCCACCAGTGTGGGTACCTACAATGAGCAGTTCTTC
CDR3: CATSVGTYNEQFF

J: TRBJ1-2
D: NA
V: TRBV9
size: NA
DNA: TGTGCCAGCAGCGTAGGAGTGTCCTATGGCTACACCTTC
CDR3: CASSVGVSYGYTF

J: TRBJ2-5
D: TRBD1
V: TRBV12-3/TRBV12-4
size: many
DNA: TGTGCCAGCAGTCGGGACAGGGGGTTGTTAGAGACCCAGTACTTC
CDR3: CASSRDRGLLETQYF

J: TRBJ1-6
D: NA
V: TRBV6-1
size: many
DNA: TGTGCCAGCATTAAAGAGGGAACACCCCTCCACTTT
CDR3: CASIKEGTPLHF

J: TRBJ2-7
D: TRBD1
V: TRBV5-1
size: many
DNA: TGCGCCAGCAGGCCCGCTACCGGGACAGGACCCTACGAGCAGTACTTC
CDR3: CASRPATGTGPYEQYF

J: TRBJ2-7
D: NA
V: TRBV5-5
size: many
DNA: TGTGCCAGCAGGGAAGGGGGTGTGCAGTACTTC
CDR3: CASREGGVQYF

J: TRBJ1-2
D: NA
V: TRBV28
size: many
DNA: TGTGCCAGCAGTTTTAGGGATTGGGACTATGGCTACACCTTC
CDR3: CASSFRDWDYGYTF

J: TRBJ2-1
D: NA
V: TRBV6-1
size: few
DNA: TGTGCCACCTTTTACGAAGGGGGTAACTACAATGAGCAGTTCTTC
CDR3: CATFYEGGNYNEQFF

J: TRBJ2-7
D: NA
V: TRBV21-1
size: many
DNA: TGTGCCAGCAGCAAACGGGACAGCTCCTACGAGCAGTACTTC
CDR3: CASSKRDSSYEQYF

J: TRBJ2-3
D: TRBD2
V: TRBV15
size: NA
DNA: TGTGCCACCACAGCGGGAGTAGGAGCAGATACGCAGTATTTT
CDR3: CATTAGVGADTQYF

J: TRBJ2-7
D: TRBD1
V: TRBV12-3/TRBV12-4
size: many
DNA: TGTGCCAGCAGTTTAGCCGGGACAGGGTCCCTAGACGAGCAGTACTTC
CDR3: CASSLAGTGSLDEQYF

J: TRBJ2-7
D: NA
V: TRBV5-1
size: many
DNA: TGCGCCAGCAGCTCCGGCTTGATGTACGAGCAGTACTTC
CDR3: CASSSGLMYEQYF

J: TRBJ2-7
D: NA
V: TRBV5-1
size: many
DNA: TGCGCCAGAGCTGCGCCTTACGAGCAGTACTTC
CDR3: CARAAPYEQYF

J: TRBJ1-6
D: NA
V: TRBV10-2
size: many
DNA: TGCGCCAGCAGTGAGGTCCTTAGAGGGGGGACGAATTCACCCCTCCACTTT
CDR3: CASSEVLRGGTNSPLHF

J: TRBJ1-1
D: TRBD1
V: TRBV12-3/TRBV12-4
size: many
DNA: TGTGCCAGCAGTTGGGGACAGGGGATACGGAACACTGAAGCTTTCTTT
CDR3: CASSWGQGIRNTEAFF

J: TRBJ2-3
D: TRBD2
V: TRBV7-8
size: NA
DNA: TGTGCCAGCAGCCGGGACTACGGAGATACGCAGTATTTT
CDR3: CASSRDYGDTQYF

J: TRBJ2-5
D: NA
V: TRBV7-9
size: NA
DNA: TGTGCCAGCAGCTTAAAAGACTACCAAGAGACCCAGTACTTC
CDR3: CASSLKDYQETQYF

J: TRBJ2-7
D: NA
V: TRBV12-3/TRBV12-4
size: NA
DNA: TGTGCCAGCATTCTAGGACCTGGGGGGCTCTACGAGCAGTACTTC
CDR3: CASILGPGGLYEQYF

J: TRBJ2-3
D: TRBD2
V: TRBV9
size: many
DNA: TGTGCCAGCAGCATAACTAGCGGGAGTCCCACAGATACGCAGTATTTT
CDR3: CASSITSGSPTDTQYF